This entry lists 32 T cell receptor beta chains sequenced from one sample in a study of T cells expressing NK-cell markers. TCRdb re-called the 5' RACE reads and catalogs CDR3 proteins one per entry, DNA excluded. The table gives some 190,000 distinct CDR3 sequences; the top ten clones make up around 20% of it. Sequenced sample: blood T cells: a sorted CD56 or NKG2C T cell subset, CD4+ or CD8+ T cells, or bulk PBMC T cells (not recorded which). These receptors came from a man aged 18 to 69 in good health.

The chain combines TRBV19 with TRBJ1-4; there is no DNA to check the TCRdb D call of TRBD1. Looked up from germline, CDR1 is LNHDA and CDR2 is SQIVND (reference sequence). This CDR3 comprises 15 residues. The CDR3 sequence: CASSGSTGMEEKLFF.

The V gene is TRBV5-1, the J gene TRBJ1-5; TCRdb picks TRBD1, but there is no DNA to check that call. The CDR3 loop spans 15 amino acids. Germline assignment: CDR1 SGHRS and CDR2 YFSETQ. CDR3: CASTVPGNSNQPQHF.

V usage is TRBV7-9 and J usage is TRBJ2-5; the D call from TCRdb, TRBD2, cannot be confirmed without DNA. The germline gives CDR1 SEHNR, CDR2 FQNEAQ (reference sequence). CDR3 length: 16 residues. The CDR3 is CASSFGGTGPQETQYF.

The V gene is TRBV6-5, the J gene TRBJ1-2. This CDR3 has 14 amino acids. Germline loops: CDR1 MNHEY, CDR2 SVGAGI. CDR3 sequence reads: CASSYLGYNYGYTF.

J is TRBJ1-1 and V is TRBV11-1; TCRdb selects TRBD1, and the lack of DNA leaves this call unchecked. CDR3 length: 18 residues. The V gene's germline CDR1 is SGHAT and CDR2 FQDESV (reference sequence). CDR3 region: CASSLEGGTGVFSTEAFF.

This chain joins TRBV9 and TRBJ1-1; without DNA, the TCRdb call of TRBD1 cannot be checked. The CDR3 runs to 16 residues. In germline, CDR1 is SGDLS, CDR2 YYNGEE. The CDR3: CASSVEQGEAYTEAFF.

The chain combines TRBV25-1 with TRBJ1-1. CDR1 is MGHDK and CDR2 is SYGVNS in the germline V gene. The CDR3 covers 13 residues. This chain's CDR3 is CASSEFLGTEAFF.

This chain joins TRBV28 and TRBJ1-1; TCRdb's D call of TRBD1 is untestable without DNA. There are 14 residues in the CDR3. Per the germline V gene, CDR1 is MDHEN and CDR2 is SYDVKM. The CDR3 reads CASSFGGRRTEAFF.

V and J are TRBV2 and TRBJ2-1; TCRdb's D call, TRBD1, is unchecked because there is no DNA. The CDR3 loop spans 14 amino acids. The germline V gene has CDR1 SNHLY and CDR2 FYNNEI. Here the CDR3 reads CASTGTGRYNEQFF. Combining the CDR3 with reference TRBV2 and TRBJ2-1 gives the whole variable domain EPEVTQTPSHQVTQMGQEVILRCVPISNHLYFYWYRQILGQKVEFLVSFYNNEISEKSEIFDDQFSVERPDGSNFTLKIRSTKLEDSAMYFCASTGTGRYNEQFFGPGTRLTVL.

The chain joins TRBV12-3 or TRBV12-4 to TRBJ2-1; TCRdb's assignment of TRBD1 cannot be checked, as there is no DNA. The CDR3 has 14 residues. The chain's CDR3 is CASILGQGRDEQFF.

The chain recombines TRBV12-3 or TRBV12-4 with TRBJ2-1; TCRdb's D call, TRBD2, is unchecked because there is no DNA. This CDR3 region has 16 residues. The CDR3: CASRPPGSGANNEQFF.

The V call is TRBV7-9, the J call TRBJ1-4; there is no DNA to check the TCRdb D call of TRBD1. The CDR3 extends over 14 amino acids. Germline CDR1 and CDR2: SEHNR and FQNEAQ (reference sequence). The CDR3 loop is CASTPGQQNEKLFF.

V usage is TRBV11-1 and J usage is TRBJ2-5; the TCRdb D gene call, TRBD1, has no DNA to confirm it. The CDR3 covers 18 residues. Germline values: CDR1 SGHAT, CDR2 FQDESV (reference sequence). The CDR3 reads CASSFPLSGEVYQETQYF.

This rearrangement joins TRBV7-2 to TRBJ2-1. The CDR3 extends over 15 amino acids. Germline V gives CDR1 SGHTA, CDR2 FQGNSA. The CDR3 sequence is CASSWGRSPYNEQFF.

The chain couples TRBV7-9 to TRBJ2-7; there is no DNA to check the TCRdb D call of TRBD2. Germline loops: CDR1 SEHNR, CDR2 FQNEAQ (reference sequence). CDR3 length: 15 amino acids. The CDR3 sequence: CASSPTSSPTYEQYF.

CDR3 loop: CASSFRTSGTLGDTDTQYF. This chain uses TRBV11-1 with TRBJ2-3; TCRdb's assignment of TRBD2 cannot be checked, as there is no DNA. CDR1 is SGHAT and CDR2 is FQDESV in the germline V gene (reference sequence). This CDR3 spans 19 amino acids.

This chain connects TRBV10-3 to TRBJ2-7; TCRdb outputs TRBD1, but without DNA this stays unchecked. The CDR3 runs to 14 residues. Per germline, CDR1 ENHRY and CDR2 SYGVKD. This CDR3 is CAISDPGGSYEQYF.

The chain links TRBV24-1 to TRBJ2-1. CDR3 length: 12 residues. CDR1 KGHDR and CDR2 SFDVKD come from the germline V gene. The CDR3 sequence: CATSDHYNEQFF.

This sequence joins TRBV12-3 or TRBV12-4 and TRBJ2-4; TCRdb outputs TRBD1, but without DNA this stays unchecked. The CDR3 runs 13 residues. This CDR3 reads CASTGTAPNIQYF.

CDR3 in amino acids: CASSLNSLKRDNEQFF. The rearrangement uses TRBV5-6 and TRBJ2-1. Germline CDR1 and CDR2: SGHDT and YYEEEE. The CDR3 consists of 16 residues.

The V gene is TRBV6-1, the J gene TRBJ2-7; TCRdb selects TRBD1, and the lack of DNA leaves this call unchecked. Per germline, CDR1 MNHNS and CDR2 SASEGT. The CDR3 extends over 15 amino acids. The CDR3 sequence: CASSEEGAGNDEQYF.

The CDR3 protein is CASSYQGPNQPQHF. The chain recombines TRBV27 with TRBJ1-5; there is no DNA to check the TCRdb D call of TRBD1. Germline CDR1 is MNHEY and CDR2 is SMNVEV (reference sequence). The CDR3 runs to 14 residues.

The chain links TRBV6-1 to TRBJ2-1; TCRdb's D call, TRBD2, is unchecked because there is no DNA. The germline CDR1 and CDR2 sequences are MNHNS and SASEGT. This CDR3 comprises 15 residues. CDR3 in amino acids: CASSEWLAGDHEQFF.

The rearrangement uses TRBV11-2 and TRBJ1-2. The CDR3 has 14 amino acids. The germline V gene encodes CDR1 SGHAT and CDR2 FQNNGV. The CDR3 region is CASSLGSSLYGYTF.

The chain has TRBV19 and TRBJ2-3; TCRdb gives TRBD2 as the D gene, but with no DNA this cannot be confirmed. The CDR3 is made up of 17 amino acids. The germline V gene encodes CDR1 LNHDA and CDR2 SQIVND (reference sequence). The CDR3 sequence: CASSMRAQPERTDTQYF.

The CDR3 sequence: CASSPAGLAGGQQFF. This chain links TRBV4-2 with TRBJ2-1; there is no DNA to check the TCRdb D call of TRBD2. This CDR3 comprises 15 residues. The germline CDR1 and CDR2 sequences are LGHNA and YNFKEQ.

The chain combines TRBV6-1 with TRBJ2-3; TCRdb designates TRBD1, a call that cannot be tested without DNA. The CDR3 loop spans 14 amino acids. CDR1 is MNHNS and CDR2 is SASEGT in the germline V gene. The CDR3: CASTSPGGADTQYF.

The chain combines TRBV29-1 with TRBJ1-1; TCRdb selects TRBD1, and the lack of DNA leaves this call unchecked. This CDR3 has 15 residues. Germline V gene sequence: CDR1 SQVTM, CDR2 ANQGSEA. CDR3 region: CSVEPGTGDQTEAFF.

V is TRBV7-2 and J is TRBJ2-1; TCRdb gives TRBD1 as the D gene, but with no DNA this cannot be confirmed. CDR3 length equals 16 residues. Germline-derived CDR1 and CDR2 are SGHTA and FQGNSA. CDR3 sequence reads: CASSAQDRGPTNEQFF.

The V gene is TRBV4-2, the J gene TRBJ1-6. This CDR3 spans 15 amino acids. The germline gives CDR1 LGHNA, CDR2 YNFKEQ. The CDR3 is CASSKSPTGNSPLHF.

The V gene is TRBV7-8, the J gene TRBJ2-1; TCRdb's D call, TRBD1, is unchecked because there is no DNA. CDR1 is SGHVS and CDR2 is FQNEAQ in the germline V gene. The CDR3 loop spans 15 amino acids. The chain's CDR3 is CASSLARGRDNEQFF.

J is TRBJ2-1 and V is TRBV3-1; TCRdb's D gene call, TRBD1, goes unchecked for lack of DNA. CDR3 length: 14 amino acids. The germline V gene has CDR1 LGHDT and CDR2 YNNKEL (reference sequence). CDR3 in amino acids: CASGTDSFYNEQFF.